This T cell receptor beta chain originates from a study of CD8 T cells in Susac syndrome. The authors reverse transcribed roughly 0.5 to 1 ug RNA with random hexamers. Each CDR3 protein gets one entry after TCRdb re-called the immunoSEQ multiplex PCR reads with MiXCR. Here the sample spans some 130,000 distinct CDR3 sequences, about 95% being singletons. This clonotype was seen just once. Sequencing of TCR beta was performed on blood CD8+ and CD4+ T cells. The length of the CDR3 is 13 residues. Germline V CDR1 and CDR2: MDHEN, SYDVKM. The V gene lost 4 bases and the J gene lost 6 bases, with 13 bases spanning the gap.

Specimen: CD4+ T cells from PBMCs. The chain combines TRBV28 with TRBJ2-7; D perhaps matches TRBD2 (5 bases). The receptor was derived from a human donor in good health. Written as DNA, the CDR3 is TGTGCCAGCAGTTACCCGAGGGTATCCGAGCAGTACTTC. Amino acids: CASSYPRVSEQYF.